This TCR beta chain appears in the sequencing data of a study of shared clonotypes between healthy human individuals (dated by TCRdb to 2019 to 2021). About the study as a whole: A few men and two women, aged 18 to 49 years, made up the cohort. For each donor, CD4 naive and CD4 memory were each given three plates, CD8 naive was given two plates, and CD8 memory was given one plate. The study deeply sequenced blood TCR repertoires of five healthy adults to estimate repertoire size and the extent of clonotype sharing between individuals. To increase sequencing depth and limit assay-specific biases, TCR repertoire library preparation and sequencing were carried out by different laboratories using diverse techniques. Per donor, leukapheresis produced somewhere between about 0.8 and 9 billion PBMCs. Here is what the overall study found, with its caveats: Naive subsets generally had larger estimated clonotype richness than memory subsets. Compared with non-shared clonotypes, clonotypes shared by all four sorted-subset donors had higher generation probabilities. Based on pairwise subsampling, the degree of clonotype sharing among donors was expected to be affected by sequencing depth. Sampling was restricted to blood, and TCR repertoires in tissue are likely to differ from TCR repertoires in blood. The small number of donors limited the genetic and exposure-history diversity represented. Across several donors, around 5% of naive CD4, over 3% of naive CD8, 2% to 2.5% of memory CD4, and approximately 0.4% of memory CD8 clonotypes were shared. Even with the large sequencing depth, rarefaction of the sorted-subset datasets indicated that sequencing was incomplete.

The donors were healthy, HIV-negative adults who had no recently reported acute infections or vaccinations. Every donor was a Caucasian adult living in Nashville, Tennessee, USA. Magnetic negative selection was used to enrich CD4+ T cells, after which naive cells were positively selected on CD45RA and the negative fraction became the memory subset. Blood was obtained by leukapheresis, after which PBMCs were separated by Ficoll-Histopaque density gradient centrifugation and cryopreserved in liquid nitrogen vapor phase. Analytical flow cytometry was used to check the purity and quantity of every magnetically sorted T cell population. From each sorted fraction, genomic DNA was isolated and quantified by UV absorbance on a Nanodrop 2000c. Inclusive of the bounding cysteine and phenylalanine, the CDR3 is 13 residues long. Only the CDR3 portion is preserved as DNA: 39 bases, with reading frame beginning at the first base. Sequences KGHSH (CDR1) and LQKENI (CDR2) are obtained from the germline V gene. Germline trimming amounts to 3 bases on V and 7 bases on J, with 2 as the count of junction bases outside the gene matches.

TCR CDR3 regions were amplified from genomic DNA by multiplex PCR using the deep immunoSEQ assay. Genomic DNA extracted from each cell subset was distributed evenly over all wells of several immunoSEQ 96-well plates, and each plate served as one replicate. For sorted subsets, each replicate PCR was loaded with roughly 190 ng genomic DNA, equivalent to some 31,000 T cell genomes. The purified libraries were quantified using a Qubit 3.0 fluorometer, sized with a Bioanalyzer 2100, and then quantified again using the KAPA Library Quantification kit. A separate single-read 150-cycle Illumina NextSeq 550 flow cell was used to sequence each immunoSEQ 96-well plate. As for how the authors treated the data: Because the immunoSEQ output held only junctional sequences and lacked quality scores, the filtering could not match the filtering applied to full-length reads. To assign V/J genes and CDR3, sequences were annotated against IMGT germline references using PyIR, a Python wrapper for IgBLAST v1.9. Reads were filtered out if the reads had weak V/J assignments (E-value above 1e-6), no CDR3, stop codons, out-of-frame junctions, or ambiguous translated residues. V3J clonotypes were defined as sequences sharing an identical inferred V gene, J gene, and CDR3 amino acid sequence. To compute the percentage overlap between repertoires, the number of shared unique clonotypes was divided by the size of the smaller repertoire. Richness of each repertoire was evaluated using RTK rarefaction, the Chao1 estimator, and Recon v2.1 estimates of unobserved clonotypes. For all TCRbeta clonotypes obtained by the gDNA method from a handful of donors, generation probabilities were computed with OLGA. TCRdb provides this immuneACCESS table in a form limited to in-frame rearrangements. Some clones are lacking; in checked studies, under half of them reflect an unresolved V gene, and why the rest are absent is not known. That table is the source of V, J and clone size, and D and trimming were worked out from the DNA. Recorded for this sample are about 360,000 clones; less than 75% of them occurred a single time. Over 9.5% of the sample belongs to the ten largest clones.

Notes on this clone: Its antigen has not been determined. Per-nucleotide qualities are absent, and no much larger clonotype sits a single base away. The same CDR3 can be traced to other DNA sequences in this sample.

Sample: memory CD4+ T cells sorted from blood. What this sample's cell subset or site label stands for: CD45RA-negative fraction. The chain couples TRBV18 to TRBJ1-4; a stretch of 7 junction bases matches TRBD1. The TCR comes from a man younger than 40 in good health. The base sequence is TGTGCCAGCTCACCGAGACAGGGTGAAAAACTGTTTTTT. Its amino acids are CASSPRQGEKLFF.